The sequence of this T cell receptor beta chain was determined in a study of Graves' ophthalmopathy and Graves' hyperthyroidism. Study-wide results and caveats: Blood also held most thyroid clonotypes expanded above 0.001 frequency.

Uncontrolled infections, pregnancy, lactation or other autoimmune diseases led to patient exclusion. TCR beta CDR3 amplification used RNA transcripts. An initial RT-PCR round employing HTBI primers preceded a second-round multiplex PCR. TCRdb processed the multiplex PCR reads anew with MiXCR; each CDR3 protein has one entry. The data hold more than 300,000 distinct CDR3 sequences, with roughly 15% observed a single time. The CDR3 is made up of 14 amino acids. The V gene lost 3 bases and the J gene lost 1 base, with 9 bases spanning the gap. The germline V gene encodes CDR1 MNHEY and CDR2 SMNVEV (reference sequence). This clonotype was seen ten or more times. What it recognizes is unknown.

The chain carries TRBV27 and TRBJ1-1, with a weak D call TRBD1 (5 bases). Input material: peripheral blood. The TCR comes from a woman younger than 35 with stable Graves' hyperthyroidism. The CDR3 region is CASSFGGANTEAFF. CDR3 nucleotides: TGTGCCAGCAGTTTTGGAGGGGCGAACACTGAAGCTTTCTTT.